These 24 T cell receptor beta chains came from one sample sequenced in a study of OX40 agonist ivuxolimab in advanced cancers. Assay: immunoSEQ multiplex PCR; the TCRdb copy retains only in-frame clones and omits some. This repertoire shows roughly 65,000 clones, 87% found once; its top ten account for under 0.5%. The input for sequencing was CD4+ or CD8+ T cells sorted from blood, taken in a trial of the OX40 agonist ivuxolimab. These receptors originate from an adult with an advanced solid tumor such as melanoma, head and neck, liver or kidney cancer.

The chain carries TRBV6-5 and TRBJ1-2, with 8 bases identical to TRBD1. The V segment lost 0 bases and the J segment 7 bases; nucleotides outside the gene matches: 7. The germline V gene encodes CDR1 MNHEY and CDR2 SVGAGI. This CDR3 contains 15 residues. The CDR3 nucleotides are TGTGCCAGCAGTTACTCGAGCAGGGGGCGAGGTGGCTACACCTTC. This sequence encodes CASSYSSRGRGGYTF.

V is TRBV7-2 and J is TRBJ2-7; D remains ambiguous. The CDR3 runs to 15 residues. V was shortened by 1 base and J by 0 bases, with 10 bases between the two germline ends. Germline V CDR1 and CDR2: SGHTA, FQGNSA. As DNA, the CDR3 is TGTGCCAGCAGCTTAGAGCCGGCCAGCTCCTACGAGCAGTACTTC. Translation: CASSLEPASSYEQYF.

The CDR3 is CASSLAENQPQHF. CDR3 sequence (DNA): TGCGCCAGCAGCTTGGCAGAAAATCAGCCCCAGCATTTT. This chain links TRBV5-1 with TRBJ1-5; no clear D. The CDR3 extends over 13 amino acids. With 0 bases removed from V and 4 bases from J, the gap between germline ends came to 5 bases. Germline loops: CDR1 SGHRS, CDR2 YFSETQ.

The genes are TRBV10-3 and TRBJ2-7; D possibly corresponds to TRBD1 (5 bases). This CDR3 spans 13 amino acids. V was cut by 8 bases and J by 7 bases, with 18 bases left in between. Germline CDR1 and CDR2: ENHRY and SYGVKD. CDR3: CAIGRTSAWEQYF. The CDR3 coding sequence is TGTGCCATCGGTCGGACATCGGCCTGGGAGCAGTACTTC.

The genes are TRBV5-1 and TRBJ1-3; D is perhaps TRBD1 (5 bases). The CDR3 totals 17 residues. CDR1 and CDR2 from the germline V gene are SGHRS and YFSETQ. V was cut by 2 bases and J by 0 bases, with 15 bases left in between. The CDR3 region has the DNA TGCGCCAGCAGCTTCGGGGGTCGGGGTGACTCTGGAAACACCATATATTTT. Its protein product is CASSFGGRGDSGNTIYF.

J is TRBJ2-7 and V is TRBV10-3; 8 bases line up with TRBD1. Unmatched junction bases numbered 2, after V lost 2 bases and J lost 5 bases. The germline CDR1 and CDR2 sequences are ENHRY and SYGVKD. The CDR3 spans 13 residues. CDR3 sequence (DNA): TGTGCCATCAGTGAGGTGGACAGGGACGAGCAGTACTTC. Encoded protein: CAISEVDRDEQYF.

This clone was detected once. The chain joins TRBV4-1 to TRBJ2-7, with D perhaps TRBD1 or TRBD2 (6 bases each). V was cut by 2 bases and J by 0 bases, with 14 bases left in between. The CDR3 has 16 residues. CDR1 and CDR2 (germline): MGHRA, YSYEKL. CDR3 DNA: TGCGCCAGCAGCCAATTCGGGGGACAAGCCTCCTACGAGCAGTACTTC. Translating gives CASSQFGGQASYEQYF.

The CDR3: CASSKTSGTLEDTQYF. In DNA, the CDR3 is TGTGCCAGCAGCAAGACTAGCGGGACGTTGGAAGATACGCAGTATTTT. The rearrangement joins TRBV11-2 to TRBJ2-3, with 11 nucleotides matching TRBD2. The CDR3 length is 16 residues. After removal of 5 bases from V and 5 bases from J, the junction contained 9 bases not matched to a gene. Germline V gene data show CDR1 as SGHAT and CDR2 as FQNNGV.

The table lists this clone with a count of one. The chain is built from TRBV5-6 and TRBJ2-3; 9 bases map to TRBD1. Per the germline V gene, CDR1 is SGHDT and CDR2 is YYEEEE. This CDR3 spans 14 amino acids. V lost 4 bases, J lost 5 bases, and 5 bases stayed unmatched. CDR3 nucleotides: TGTGCCAGCAGCCGGACAGGGGTTGGAGATACGCAGTATTTT. Protein: CASSRTGVGDTQYF.

The V call is TRBV6-5, the J call TRBJ2-3; 11 nucleotides align to TRBD2. Germline assignment: CDR1 MNHEY and CDR2 SVGAGI. The CDR3 loop spans 15 amino acids. The V gene end was trimmed by 4 bases and the J gene end by 1 base; junction bases not matched to a gene: 1. The CDR3 DNA reads TGTGCCAGCAGTTTACTAGCGGGGGGCACAGATACGCAGTATTTT. Its translation is CASSLLAGGTDTQYF.

The rearrangement uses TRBV27 and TRBJ1-2, with D maybe TRBD1 (5 bases). Germline V gene data show CDR1 as MNHEY and CDR2 as SMNVEV (reference sequence). This CDR3 has 14 residues. V was pared by 6 bases and J by 4 bases, with 15 bases between. CDR3 protein: CASRGPSWGYGYTF. The DNA for the CDR3 is TGTGCCAGCAGGGGACCTTCATGGGGCTATGGCTACACCTTC.

This clone was recorded only once. The chain links TRBV27 to TRBJ2-3; D unclear. Between the trimmed V and J ends, which lost 6 bases and 0 bases, there was a span of 10 bases. Per germline, CDR1 MNHEY and CDR2 SMNVEV (reference sequence). The CDR3 sequence is 14 residues long. The CDR3 sequence is CASSTGTSTDTQYF. The CDR3 DNA follows: TGTGCCAGCAGCACCGGAACTAGCACAGATACGCAGTATTTT.

This chain uses TRBV7-9 with TRBJ1-4; no reliable D call. In germline, CDR1 is SEHNR, CDR2 FQNEAQ (reference sequence). Trimming took 0 bases from V and 10 from J, leaving 3 bases between them. The CDR3 has 11 residues. Written as DNA, the CDR3 is TGTGCCAGCAGCTTAGCCGGAAAACTGTTTTTT. Its protein is CASSLAGKLFF.

J is TRBJ2-1 and V is TRBV7-2; the D gene could be TRBD1 or TRBD2 (5 bases each). In germline, CDR1 is SGHTA, CDR2 FQGNSA. The V end was cut by 6 bases, the J end by 11 bases, with 17 bases between. The CDR3 runs to 13 residues. The CDR3 spells CASSLGDGAQQFF. The CDR3 DNA sequence: TGTGCCAGCAGTCTGGGGGACGGAGCTCAGCAGTTCTTC.

Only a few counts were recorded for this clone. V usage is TRBV9 and J usage is TRBJ2-3, with D unresolved. This CDR3 region has 12 residues. Germline values: CDR1 SGDLS, CDR2 YYNGEE. Between the trimmed V and J ends, which lost 3 bases and 3 bases, there was a span of 5 bases. The CDR3 sequence: CASSARTDTQYF. CDR3 coding DNA: TGTGCCAGCAGCGCCCGTACAGATACGCAGTATTTT.

The chain employs TRBV25-1 and TRBJ1-1; 11 nucleotides agree with TRBD1. There are 16 residues in the CDR3. Germline assignment: CDR1 MGHDK and CDR2 SYGVNS. V was clipped by 6 bases and J by 6 bases; unmatched bases: 12. The CDR3 DNA reads as TGTGCCAGCAGCCCAACCCGGACAGGGGGCCTCGCTGAAGCTTTCTTT. Translation gives CASSPTRTGGLAEAFF.

The chain carries TRBV9 and TRBJ2-1; the D is unclear. The CDR3 is 15 residues long. V dropped 0 bases and J dropped 2 bases, with 9 bases sitting between them. The germline V gene has CDR1 SGDLS and CDR2 YYNGEE. The CDR3 nucleotides are TGTGCCAGCAGCGTAGGGGCTACTCCCTACAATGAGCAGTTCTTC. Its protein product is CASSVGATPYNEQFF.

V usage is TRBV6-5 and J usage is TRBJ2-1; 10 nucleotides line up with TRBD2. Germline V gene data show CDR1 as MNHEY and CDR2 as SVGAGI. The trim removed 4 bases at V and 4 bases at J, leaving 7 bases unmatched. The CDR3 has 16 residues. The CDR3 coding sequence is TGTGCCAGCAGTTCCCAGACTAGCGGGCGATACAATGAGCAGTTCTTC. This translates into CASSSQTSGRYNEQFF.

The rearrangement joins TRBV6-1 to TRBJ1-3; D perhaps matches TRBD1 (5 bases). The CDR3 has 12 amino acids. Germline V gene sequence: CDR1 MNHNS, CDR2 SASEGT. The V and J ends lost 8 bases and 2 bases respectively, with 7 bases between them. CDR3 sequence: CASGGAGNTIYF. In DNA, the CDR3 is TGTGCCAGCGGGGGAGCTGGAAACACCATATATTTT.

The chain recombines TRBV7-9 with TRBJ2-1; D not resolved. Deletions cut 0 bases from V and 5 bases from J, with 8 bases between. Germline V gene sequence: CDR1 SEHNR, CDR2 FQNEAQ (reference sequence). CDR3 length equals 14 residues. In DNA, the CDR3 is TGTGCCAGCAGCTTAGCCGGCGGCCACAATGAGCAGTTCTTC. It translates to CASSLAGGHNEQFF.

V usage is TRBV5-4 and J usage is TRBJ2-7; 8 bases line up with TRBD1. CDR1 is SGHNT and CDR2 is YYREEE in the germline V gene (reference sequence). V shed 0 bases and J 3 bases; nucleotides not matched to a gene: 2. There are 14 residues in the CDR3. The CDR3: CASSLGTGHYEQYF. For the CDR3, the DNA is TGTGCCAGCAGCTTGGGGACAGGGCACTACGAGCAGTACTTC.

The chain combines TRBV4-2 with TRBJ2-5, with 7 bases matching TRBD2. CDR3 length: 14 residues. Unmatched junction bases numbered 6, after V lost 1 base and J lost 7 bases. Germline loops: CDR1 LGHNA, CDR2 YNFKEQ. In DNA, the CDR3 is TGTGCCAGCAGCCAAGTGGACGGGGAGGGGACCCAGTACTTC. Its protein product is CASSQVDGEGTQYF.

This sequence joins TRBV5-5 and TRBJ1-5, with D possibly matching TRBD1 (5 bases). V was pared by 5 bases and J by 10 bases, with 16 bases between. The germline CDR1 and CDR2 sequences are SGHKS and YYEKEE (reference sequence). This CDR3 has 13 residues. CDR3 sequence reads: CASSRGTVEPQHF. Here the CDR3 DNA reads TGTGCCAGCAGTCGAGGGACCGTAGAACCCCAGCATTTT.

The chain employs TRBV4-2 and TRBJ2-7; 7 nucleotides line up with TRBD1. The germline V gene has CDR1 LGHNA and CDR2 YNFKEQ. Trimming took 2 bases from V and 5 from J; bases not matched to a gene: 9. The CDR3 is 15 residues long. This CDR3 is CASSQLQGLGDEQYF. The DNA of the CDR3 is TGTGCCAGCAGCCAATTACAGGGGCTCGGGGACGAGCAGTACTTC.